Shown below are 22 T cell receptor beta chains from a single sample sequenced in a study of beta chain features in type 1 diabetes. The whole isolated RNA underwent reverse transcription, so sequencing captured expressed TCRB transcripts. The table came from immunoSEQ multiplex PCR; TCRdb's copy has only in-frame clones and leaves some out. The table lists roughly 500,000 clones, about 29% of them singletons, with 0.065% in the top ten. Sample: naive CD4+ T cells from blood. Every receptor here comes from a man aged 18 to 29 in good health.

The chain uses TRBV9 and TRBJ1-3; 7 bases are shared with TRBD1. Germline values: CDR1 SGDLS, CDR2 YYNGEE. With V trimmed by 1 base and J by 2 bases, 3 bases remained unmatched. This CDR3 spans 15 amino acids. CDR3 in DNA: TGTGCCAGCAGCGTACTGACAGGGCCTGGAAACACCATATATTTT. Translation gives CASSVLTGPGNTIYF.

This clone was observed a handful of times. The chain carries TRBV6-1 and TRBJ1-5; D gene unclear. This CDR3 spans 14 amino acids. The V gene's germline CDR1 is MNHNS and CDR2 SASEGT. V was clipped by 7 bases and J by 7 bases, with 17 bases between them. The CDR3 region is CASTHSRARQPQHF. CDR3 in DNA: TGTGCCAGCACCCACTCGAGGGCACGGCAGCCCCAGCATTTT.

This chain joins TRBV25-1 and TRBJ2-7, with D unresolved. CDR3 length equals 11 residues. Germline-derived CDR1 and CDR2 are MGHDK and SYGVNS. V was clipped by 8 bases and J by 6 bases, with 11 bases between them. CDR3 in amino acids: CASRFGPEQYF. CDR3 sequence (DNA): TGTGCCAGCCGGTTTGGGCCCGAGCAGTACTTC.

The chain links TRBV14 to TRBJ2-5; D is unresolved. V lost 5 bases, J lost 5 bases, and 9 bases lay in between. The CDR3 has 12 amino acids. CDR1 and CDR2 (germline): SGHDN, FVKESK. The CDR3 region has the DNA TGTGCCAGCAGCTCCGGGTGGGAGACCCAGTACTTC. The encoded protein is CASSSGWETQYF. Drawing the rest from reference TRBV14 and TRBJ2-5, the complete variable domain is EAGVTQFPSHSVIEKGQTVTLRCDPISGHDNLYWYRRVMGKEIKFLLHFVKESKQDESGMPNNRFLAERTGGTYSTLKVQPAELEDSGVYFCASSSGWETQYFGPGTRLLVL.

This clone occurred a few times. The sample carries other DNA sequences with the same CDR3. CDR3 in amino acids: CSAAGTSATDTQYF. The CDR3 region has the DNA TGCAGCGCCGCTGGGACTAGCGCGACAGATACGCAGTATTTT. The chain has TRBV29-1 and TRBJ2-3; 10 bases are shared with TRBD2. The V and J ends lost 7 bases and 3 bases, in that order; junction bases with no gene match: 7. Germline V gene lookup returns CDR1 SQVTM and CDR2 ANQGSEA. The length of the CDR3 is 14 residues.

J is TRBJ2-5 and V is TRBV30, with TRBD1 matching 7 bases. This CDR3 spans 16 amino acids. With V trimmed by 7 bases and J by 1 base, 15 bases remained unmatched. Germline CDR1 reads GTSNPN; CDR2 reads SVGIG (reference sequence). The CDR3 sequence is CASNDQDRWVQETQYF. CDR3 DNA: TGTGCCTCTAACGACCAGGACAGGTGGGTCCAAGAGACCCAGTACTTC.

DNA of the CDR3: TGTGCCAGCAGCTACAGGGCTCCTAGCACAGATACGCAGTATTTT. Residues: CASSYRAPSTDTQYF. This sequence joins TRBV14 and TRBJ2-3; D is perhaps TRBD1 (6 bases). Germline-derived CDR1 and CDR2 are SGHDN and FVKESK. The V end lost 5 bases, the J end lost 0 bases, and 12 bases lay between the germline ends. The CDR3 spans 15 residues.

J is TRBJ2-1 and V is TRBV28, with 11 positions matching TRBD1. CDR1 and CDR2 (germline): MDHEN, SYDVKM. V lost 6 bases, J lost 3 bases, and 4 bases stayed unmatched. The CDR3 runs to 15 residues. In nucleotides, the CDR3 is TGTGCCAGCAGAGGACAGGGGGCCAACTACAATGAGCAGTTCTTC. Protein sequence: CASRGQGANYNEQFF.

This clone was recorded a few times. This chain links TRBV2 with TRBJ2-3, with no clear D. In germline, CDR1 is SNHLY, CDR2 FYNNEI. The CDR3 length is 14 residues. Between the trimmed V and J ends, which lost 3 bases and 4 bases, there was a span of 11 bases. Here the CDR3 DNA reads TGTGCCAGCAGTGATACGGCGACGGCAGATACGCAGTATTTT. Protein product: CASSDTATADTQYF. The whole variable domain, filled in from reference TRBV2 and TRBJ2-3, reads EPEVTQTPSHQVTQMGQEVILRCVPISNHLYFYWYRQILGQKVEFLVSFYNNEISEKSEIFDDQFSVERPDGSNFTLKIRSTKLEDSAMYFCASSDTATADTQYFGPGTRLTVL.

This clone came up a few times. The chain carries TRBV10-3 and TRBJ2-1; 7 bases match TRBD1. V lost 3 bases and J lost 7; bases outside the gene matches: 6. CDR1 is ENHRY and CDR2 is SYGVKD in the germline V gene. There are 14 residues in the CDR3. The DNA for the CDR3 is TGTGCCATCAGTGAAGACAGGGATAGGAATGAGCAGTTCTTC. Translation: CAISEDRDRNEQFF.

The chain uses TRBV7-2 and TRBJ2-5; 11 bases align to TRBD1. There are 16 residues in the CDR3. The germline V gene has CDR1 SGHTA and CDR2 FQGNSA. V lost 3 bases to trimming and J lost 2 bases; unmatched junction nucleotides: 5. CDR3 residues: CASSFRTGGRQETQYF. Here the CDR3 DNA reads TGTGCCAGCAGCTTCCGGACAGGGGGCAGACAAGAGACCCAGTACTTC.

DNA for the CDR3: TGTGCCACCAGCAGAGATCTTGGGAGCTCCTACGAGCAGTACTTC. It encodes CATSRDLGSSYEQYF. V usage is TRBV15 and J usage is TRBJ2-7, with a weak D call TRBD2 (5 bases). Between the trimmed V and J ends, which lost 0 bases and 0 bases, there was a span of 9 bases. The germline V gene encodes CDR1 LNHNV and CDR2 YYDKDF (reference sequence). The CDR3 totals 15 residues.

The chain is built from TRBV28 and TRBJ1-5; D gene unclear. CDR3 length: 14 amino acids. The V gene lost 6 bases and the J gene lost 4 bases, with 13 bases spanning the gap. The germline V gene encodes CDR1 MDHEN and CDR2 SYDVKM. This CDR3 reads CASSQVVGNQPQHF. CDR3 bases: TGTGCCAGCAGCCAAGTGGTGGGAAATCAGCCCCAGCATTTT.

The CDR3 protein is CASSPTGTQQNIQYF. CDR3 bases: TGTGCCAGCAGCCCCACCGGGACTCAGCAAAACATTCAGTACTTC. The chain carries TRBV28 and TRBJ2-4; D is possibly TRBD2 (6 bases). The CDR3 has 15 residues. CDR1 and CDR2 (germline): MDHEN, SYDVKM. V gave up 6 bases and J gave up 5 bases, with 17 bases separating them.

This clone came up a few times. This chain connects TRBV15 to TRBJ2-5; D perhaps matches TRBD2 (6 bases). CDR1 and CDR2 from the germline V gene are LNHNV and YYDKDF (reference sequence). The CDR3 loop spans 14 amino acids. With 3 bases removed from V and 9 bases from J, the gap between germline ends came to 17 bases. The CDR3 region has the DNA TGTGCCACCAGCAGGGGCGGACTGCGCGGGGCCCAGTACTTC. Residues: CATSRGGLRGAQYF. Full variable domain (remainder filled in from reference TRBV15 and TRBJ2-5): DAMVIQNPRYQVTQFGKPVTLSCSQTLNHNVMYWYQQKSSQAPKLLFHYYDKDFNNEADTPDNFQSRRPNTSFCFLDIRSPGLGDTAMYLCATSRGGLRGAQYFGPGTRLLVL.

This clone occurred a few times. The chain combines TRBV4-3 with TRBJ1-1; D is ambiguous. In germline, CDR1 is LGHNA, CDR2 YSLEER. Trimming cost V 0 bases and J 0 bases, with 11 bases left between them. The CDR3 is 16 amino acids. CDR3 DNA sequence: TGCGCCAGCAGCCAAGATTTTCAGGTCATGAACACTGAAGCTTTCTTT. It yields the protein CASSQDFQVMNTEAFF.

This rearrangement joins TRBV29-1 to TRBJ2-2, with a weak D call TRBD1 (5 bases). The CDR3 is made up of 13 amino acids. V gave up 6 bases and J gave up 6 bases, with 14 bases separating them. CDR1 SQVTM and CDR2 ANQGSEA come from the germline V gene. The CDR3 spells CSVRNRGAGELFF. CDR3 coding DNA: TGCAGCGTCCGCAATAGGGGTGCCGGGGAGCTGTTTTTT.

The rearrangement links TRBV5-1 to TRBJ2-3, with D possibly being TRBD1 (6 bases). Trimming took 4 bases from V and 4 from J, leaving 13 bases between them. Germline V gene lookup returns CDR1 SGHRS and CDR2 YFSETQ. This CDR3 is 14 amino acids long. The CDR3 DNA sequence: TGCGCCAGCAGCCCCGGACAGTTTTCAGATACGCAGTATTTT. Protein: CASSPGQFSDTQYF. The full variable domain, its missing parts supplied by reference TRBV5-1 and TRBJ2-3, is KAGVTQTPRYLIKTRGQQVTLSCSPISGHRSVSWYQQTPGQGLQFLFEYFSETQRNKGNFPGRFSGRQFSNSRSEMNVSTLELGDSALYLCASSPGQFSDTQYFGPGTRLTVL.

The V and J genes are TRBV5-1 and TRBJ2-1, with TRBD2 identical over 9 bases. Germline lookup yields CDR1 SGHRS and CDR2 YFSETQ. CDR3 length: 14 amino acids. Losses at the gene ends were 4 bases for V and 8 bases for J; bases not matched to a gene: 7. This CDR3 reads CASSLRIAGDEQFF. Written as DNA, the CDR3 is TGCGCCAGCAGCCTCCGGATAGCGGGAGATGAGCAGTTCTTC. Combining the CDR3 with reference TRBV5-1 and TRBJ2-1 gives the whole variable domain KAGVTQTPRYLIKTRGQQVTLSCSPISGHRSVSWYQQTPGQGLQFLFEYFSETQRNKGNFPGRFSGRQFSNSRSEMNVSTLELGDSALYLCASSLRIAGDEQFFGPGTRLTVL.

The genes are TRBV29-1 and TRBJ1-2, with 8 bases matching TRBD1. The CDR3 runs to 13 residues. V lost 3 bases to trimming and J lost 2 bases; unmatched junction nucleotides: 2. The germline CDR1 and CDR2 sequences are SQVTM and ANQGSEA. The CDR3 reads CSVERTGNYGYTF. The CDR3 nucleotides are TGCAGCGTTGAGAGGACAGGGAACTATGGCTACACCTTC. Based on the CDR3 plus reference TRBV29-1 and TRBJ1-2, the full variable domain is SAVISQKPSRDICQRGTSLTIQCQVDSQVTMMFWYRQQPGQSLTLIATANQGSEATYESGFVIDKFPISRPNLTFSTLTVSNMSPEDSSIYLCSVERTGNYGYTFGSGTRLTVV.

This chain connects TRBV25-1 to TRBJ2-1; D uncertain. The CDR3 runs 11 residues. Germline V lookup: CDR1 MGHDK, CDR2 SYGVNS. Trimming cost V 7 bases and J 3 bases, with 4 bases left between them. CDR3 sequence: CASNDYNEQFF. The CDR3 DNA follows: TGTGCCAGCAACGACTACAATGAGCAGTTCTTC.

The chain is built from TRBV13 and TRBJ2-3, with a possible D match to TRBD2 (5 bases). Between the trimmed V and J ends, which lost 5 bases and 1 base, there was a span of 13 bases. Germline CDR1 and CDR2: PRHDT and FYEKMQ (reference sequence). The CDR3 is made up of 15 amino acids. The CDR3, as DNA: TGTGCCAGCAGCCTCGGGATCTGGGGCACAGATACGCAGTATTTT. It encodes CASSLGIWGTDTQYF.